This TCR beta chain derives from a study of response to subunit inactivated influenza vaccine. This CDR3 has 19 residues. With 4 bases clipped from V and 7 bases from J, the junction kept 16 bases outside the gene matches. Germline values: CDR1 LGHNA, CDR2 YSLEER. MiXCR was run by TCRdb on the RT-PCR reads, yielding one entry per CDR3 protein. The sample carries 550,000 to 650,000 distinct CDR3 sequences, roughly 10% recorded once. This clonotype was detected many times. The input for sequencing was PBMCs from blood, taken on the day of vaccination. This TCR was sampled from a man aged 45-60 years who received an inactivated influenza vaccine. This rearrangement joins TRBV4-3 to TRBJ2-1; 13 nucleotides align to TRBD2. CDR3 amino acids: CASSLLTIGTSGNVNEQFF. CDR3 DNA: TGCGCCAGCAGCCTGCTTACTATCGGGACTAGCGGGAATGTTAATGAGCAGTTCTTC.